This T cell receptor (beta chain) emerged from a study of shared clonotypes between healthy human individuals. Assay: immunoSEQ multiplex PCR; the TCRdb copy retains only in-frame clones and omits some. This table holds around 1.9 million clones, 85% to 95% found once. A word on this clone: No antigen is known for it. Additional DNA sequences in this sample encode the identical CDR3.

Terminally differentiated effector memory CD45RA+ cells were excluded from the naive CD8 cells, which were CD45RO-negative and positively selected for CCR7. General study findings and limits: Roughly 4.7% was the fraction of naive CD4 clonotypes found shared across a few donors.

The specimen was naive CD8+ T cells from PBMCs. This receptor was identified in a man between 18 and 29 years old in good health. Some clones in this sample may be carry-over from other donors' samples.

This CDR3 reads CASSYRGPNEQFF. CDR3 DNA sequence: TGTGCCAGCAGTTACAGGGGGCCCAATGAGCAGTTCTTC. The rearrangement joins TRBV6-5 to TRBJ2-1, with TRBD1 matching 7 bases. After removal of 2 bases from V and 6 bases from J, the junction contained 1 base not matched to a gene. There are 13 residues in the CDR3. From germline, CDR1 is MNHEY and CDR2 SVGAGI.